This T cell receptor beta chain was sequenced for a study of cytomegalovirus exposure and HLA in healthy donors. In the study overall: There were a few hundred genotyped donors. Of these, 81% fell in the genetic ancestry cluster associated with self-reported Caucasian donors.

V trimming: 5 bases; J trimming: 5 bases; junction bases outside the gene matches: 7. The CDR3 has 15 amino acids. The germline CDR1 and CDR2 sequences are SEHNR and FQNEAQ (reference sequence). About this clone itself: Its antigen remains unidentified.

Study-wide points: TCR beta V segments were, for the most part, productive about 87% or about 30% of the time in an earlier analysis. V- and J-gene trimming in TCR beta was tied to a missense DCLRE1C variant by an analysis performed later. In a later analysis, several top co-occurrence clusters appeared linked to parvovirus B19, influenza, CMV and Epstein-Barr virus.

Primers included in the PCR were 60 Vbeta and 13 Jbeta primers. Method: immunoSEQ multiplex PCR; TCRdb's copy keeps in-frame clones and lacks some. The sample consists of 170,000 or so clones, about 80% of them appearing once. The sequenced sample consisted of PBMCs. The chain employs TRBV7-9 and TRBJ1-1; TRBD1 agrees at 11 bases. The sequence derives from a boy aged 5-17 years in good health and CMV-seronegative. The CDR3 DNA follows: TGTGCCAGCAGCCCTAGGACAGGGGGCGGTACTGAAGCTTTCTTT. It translates to CASSPRTGGGTEAFF.